Listed here is a single TCR beta chain. Its antigen remains unidentified. Germline values: CDR1 SGHVS, CDR2 FQNEAQ. The CDR3 loop spans 16 amino acids. The ends lost 5 bases at V and 5 bases at J; junction bases unmatched: 8. Constant-segment primers served in 5'RACE that generated TCR alpha and TCR beta cDNA libraries bearing sample barcodes and UMIs. TCRdb reanalysed the 5' RACE reads using MiXCR and keeps one entry per CDR3 protein. The sample includes hundreds of thousands of distinct CDR3 sequences, 24% of them seen just once. This sample was taken from a study of T-cell memory formation after mild COVID-19. Points from the study as a whole: A balance of CD4 and CD8 characterized clones contracting day 15 to 85, whereas later expanders leaned CD4+. Second-wave clones with a day 37 peak had unconfirmed SARS-CoV-2 specificity.

This TCR derives from an adult woman who had mild COVID-19 (a few samples of this study predate the infection). Cell type and time point are not known. Sequencing was done on a sample of PBMCs or a T cell subset sorted from them (not recorded which). This sequence joins TRBV7-8 and TRBJ2-1, with TRBD2 matching 11 bases. The CDR3 nucleotides are TGTGCCAGCAGCACGCCGGGACTAGCGGTCGACAATGAGCAGTTCTTC. This gives the protein CASSTPGLAVDNEQFF. Supplemented by reference TRBV7-8 and TRBJ2-1, the full variable domain reads GAGVSQSPRYKVAKRGQDVALRCDPISGHVSLFWYQQALGQGPEFLTYFQNEAQLDKSGLPSDRFFAERPEGSVSTLKIQRTQQEDSAVYLCASSTPGLAVDNEQFFGPGTRLTVL.